The T cell receptor beta chain under discussion was sequenced for a study of blood T cell repertoires in COVID-19. Study at large: Italy, Spain and the United States were the sources of the convalescent and acute COVID-19 samples. In each case, the material was cDNA or gDNA derived from T cells, B-cell-depleted T cells, or PBMCs.

Trimming took 8 bases from V and 0 from J, leaving 12 bases between them. This CDR3 comprises 14 residues. Germline assignment: CDR1 SNHLY and CDR2 FYNNEI. In the authors' workflow: Nucleated cell counts were estimated from reference gene primer amplification. Profiling relied on immunoSEQ multiplex PCR, and the TCRdb table lists in-frame clones only, not all of them. The DNA gave D and trimming, while V, J and clone size come from that table. The profile shows 73,000 or so clones, around 82% of them singletons. The sequenced sample was peripheral blood. This chain joins TRBV2 and TRBJ2-3; possibly TRBD1 for D (6 bases). This clonotype was obtained from a woman in her sixties with acute or convalescent COVID-19. The CDR3 bases are TGTGCCAGCTTGGTGGGGGCGAGCACAGATACGCAGTATTTT. Translation: CASLVGASTDTQYF.